These 10 T cell receptor beta chains came from one sample sequenced in a study of T-cell reconstitution after alpha-beta-depleted transplantation in children. Preparation of the TCRbeta library used unique molecular identifiers. TCRdb re-called the PCR reads through MiXCR, storing one row per CDR3 protein. The sample includes some 340,000 distinct CDR3 sequences, around 10% of them seen just once. The material sequenced was PBMCs from the stem cell graft donor, taken from the stem cell graft. All receptors come from a human donor who donated a stem cell graft to a child with acute lymphoblastic leukemia.

J is TRBJ1-1 and V is TRBV28; D gene unclear. Trimming left V 1 base short and J 4 bases short, with 13 bases between. The CDR3 is 15 residues long. Germline V lookup: CDR1 MDHEN, CDR2 SYDVKM. The CDR3 here is CASSLFGALSTEAFF. DNA for the CDR3: TGTGCCAGCAGTTTATTTGGTGCCTTGAGCACTGAAGCTTTCTTT.

The V call is TRBV24-1, the J call TRBJ2-1; 12 nucleotides match TRBD2. The V gene's germline CDR1 is KGHDR and CDR2 SFDVKD. The CDR3 covers 16 residues. V trimming: 3 bases; J trimming: 5 bases; junction bases outside the gene matches: 4. CDR3 DNA: TGTGCCACCAGTGATCCACGGACTAGCGGGAACAATGAGCAGTTCTTC. Its translation is CATSDPRTSGNNEQFF.

This clonotype was seen a handful of times. V usage is TRBV19 and J usage is TRBJ1-5; 7 bases line up with TRBD1. J gave up 1 base and V 6 bases, and 9 bases lay outside the gene matches. CDR1 is LNHDA and CDR2 is SQIVND in the germline V gene (reference sequence). The CDR3 runs to 16 residues. The CDR3 loop reads CASRTYRGASNQPQHF. The CDR3 coding sequence is TGTGCCAGTAGAACCTACAGGGGCGCGAGCAATCAGCCCCAGCATTTT.

The genes are TRBV5-1 and TRBJ2-1; tentative D call: TRBD1 (6 bases). Germline lookup yields CDR1 SGHRS and CDR2 YFSETQ. The CDR3 consists of 14 residues. Trimming took 2 bases from V and 6 from J, leaving 12 bases between them. The DNA of the CDR3 is TGCGCCAGCAGCTTACGGACAGCCCCCAATGAGCAGTTCTTC. It encodes CASSLRTAPNEQFF.

This clonotype was observed many times. The CDR3 spells CASSYASSYEQYF. The CDR3 nucleotides are TGTGCCAGCAGTTACGCTTCCTCCTACGAGCAGTACTTC. The gene calls are TRBV28 and TRBJ2-7; no reliable D call. This CDR3 contains 13 residues. Germline values: CDR1 MDHEN, CDR2 SYDVKM. V shed 4 bases and J shed 0 bases, with 7 bases lying between them.

The CDR3 region is CASSLVKLGGREKFF. For the CDR3, the DNA is TGTGCCAGCAGCTTAGTAAAGCTTGGTGGGAGAGAAAAGTTCTTC. The J gene is TRBJ2-1, the V gene TRBV7-9, with a possible D match to TRBD2 (5 bases). The CDR3 runs 15 residues. Trimming cost V 1 base and J 14 bases, with 21 bases left between them. CDR1 SEHNR and CDR2 FQNEAQ come from the germline V gene (reference sequence).

This clonotype appeared a few times. The chain couples TRBV15 to TRBJ2-2, with TRBD1 identical over 7 bases. V dropped 6 bases and J dropped 4; count of bases not matched to a gene: 8. From germline, CDR1 is LNHNV and CDR2 YYDKDF (reference sequence). The CDR3 totals 15 residues. CDR3 region: CATREQGEVTGELFF. CDR3 sequence (DNA): TGTGCCACCAGGGAGCAGGGGGAAGTCACCGGGGAGCTGTTTTTT.

At least ten counts were recorded for this clonotype. The V and J genes are TRBV7-6 and TRBJ2-5; D is undetermined. The CDR3 extends over 12 amino acids. The germline CDR1 and CDR2 sequences are SGHVS and FNYEAQ. The germline V and J ends were trimmed by 2 bases and 4 bases, with 5 bases remaining between them. The CDR3 DNA reads TGTGCCAGCAGCTTATGGTTAGAGACCCAGTACTTC. Its protein is CASSLWLETQYF. The full variable domain, rest sourced from reference TRBV7-6 and TRBJ2-5, is GAGVSQSPRYKVTKRGQDVALRCDPISGHVSLYWYRQALGQGPEFLTYFNYEAQQDKSGLPNDRFSAERPEGSISTLTIQRTEQRDSAMYRCASSLWLETQYFGPGTRLLVL.

This clonotype was counted a few times. This rearrangement joins TRBV7-4 to TRBJ1-1; possible D gene TRBD1, 6 bases. From germline, CDR1 is SGHVT and CDR2 SQSDAQ. Trimming stripped 2 bases from V and 1 base from J, with 17 bases between. CDR3 length equals 17 residues. The chain's CDR3 is CASSLWLTGSGNTEAFF. CDR3 nucleotide sequence: TGTGCCAGCAGCTTATGGCTTACAGGGTCGGGGAACACTGAAGCTTTCTTT.

This clonotype was seen a handful of times. The CDR3 DNA reads TGTGCCAGCAGTGGACCCAGCGGGAGTGGCTGGAGCACAGATACGCAGTATTTT. Its protein product is CASSGPSGSGWSTDTQYF. The V and J genes are TRBV25-1 and TRBJ2-3, with 8 bases lining up with TRBD2. V lost 4 bases to trimming and J lost 0 bases; unmatched junction nucleotides: 12. Germline CDR1 is MGHDK and CDR2 is SYGVNS. The CDR3 spans 18 residues.